This T cell receptor (beta chain) is drawn from a study of T cell changes during pregnancy in multiple sclerosis. Profiled with immunoSEQ multiplex PCR; TCRdb holds only in-frame clones, not every one. The data hold about 98,000 clones, with 90% to 95% observed a single time. The CDR3 contains 15 residues. Germline CDR1 is SGHDT and CDR2 is YYEEEE. The sample was peripheral blood, taken after pregnancy. This clonotype was obtained from a female donor in good health, enrolled as a control in a pregnancy study. The J gene is TRBJ2-5, the V gene TRBV5-6; perhaps TRBD1 as D (5 bases). The DNA matches TRBJ2-7 better at its end, which makes the J call doubtful. The CDR3 DNA follows: TGTGCCAGCAGCTTGGGCAGGGATCCCACCTACGAGCAGTACTTC. Its translation is CASSLGRDPTYEQYF.